These T cell receptor beta chains were read from a single sample in a study of OX40 agonist ivuxolimab in advanced cancers. Assay used: immunoSEQ multiplex PCR; TCRdb lists only in-frame clones, some missing. The sample lists fewer than 50,000 clones, more than 70% seen once, with approximately 9.8% in the top ten. Sequenced material: CD4+ or CD8+ T cells sorted from blood, taken in a trial of the OX40 agonist ivuxolimab. All receptors come from an adult with an advanced solid tumor such as melanoma, head and neck, liver or kidney cancer. CDR3s leave out the opening cysteine and the closing phenylalanine or tryptophan.

TRBV9	TRBJ1-2	ASSPDSLMGYT
TRBV11-3	TRBJ2-1	ASSYELAGGLDEQF
TRBV10-3	TRBJ2-3	AISRTSGRTDTQY
TRBV5-5	TRBJ2-3	ASSLELQADTQY
TRBV5-6	TRBJ2-7	ASNSPYEQY
TRBV9	TRBJ2-7	ASSTRNGGLDEQY
TRBV6-1	TRBJ1-3	ASSEWPGNTIY
TRBV10-1	TRBJ2-3	ASSASSGQEAGDADTQY
TRBV9	TRBJ2-3	ASSTRDFTTDTQY
TRBV14	TRBJ2-7	ASSLSSYEQY
TRBV4-1	TRBJ1-1	ASSRGQGALREAF
TRBV7-2	TRBJ2-2	ASSLGTSGSTGELF
TRBV28	TRBJ1-1	ASSSAGQGRNTEAF
TRBV10-1	TRBJ1-5	ASSEIGTSSNQPQH
TRBV6-1	TRBJ2-1	ASSEGVAGTLYNEQF
TRBV2	TRBJ1-2	ARATGGYGYT
TRBV7-2	TRBJ2-3	ASSLSTDTQY
TRBV6-6	TRBJ1-1	ASSRDPPWVSTEAF
TRBV6-1	TRBJ2-7	ASERFEQY
TRBV6-6	TRBJ2-4	ASRHRGGNIQY
TRBV11-2	TRBJ2-1	ARPGLAAQYNEQF
TRBV11-1	TRBJ2-2	ASSPDRGQNTGELF
TRBV2	TRBJ1-5	ASREGQLNQPQH
TRBV2	TRBJ1-6	AGTGQLNSPLH
TRBV28	TRBJ2-3	ASSFTPPRDTQY
TRBV19	TRBJ2-1	ASKGLVYNEQF
TRBV5-6	TRBJ1-2	ASSLPFNYGYT
TRBV5-1	TRBJ2-2	ASSLSITGELF
TRBV12-2	TRBJ2-7	ASRLEVGQSYEQY
TRBV7-3	TRBJ1-5	ASSLGGVKPQH
TRBV5-4	TRBJ2-3	ASSPTGTGWDTQY
TRBV6-5	TRBJ1-4	ASSSTGATNEKLF
TRBV5-4	TRBJ1-1	ASSLGQDMNTEAF
TRBV5-6	TRBJ2-7	ASSRLDRSGYEQY
TRBV7-8	TRBJ2-6	ASSFTCYPQSRANVLT
TRBV4-1	TRBJ2-5	ASSQAHAGTSDTKGETQY
TRBV2	TRBJ1-2	ASSATWDGYT
TRBV7-9	TRBJ2-7	ASSLAAAGVYSEQY
TRBV7-6	TRBJ2-5	ASSKAGGSETQY
TRBV5-6	TRBJ1-2	ASSPRGGYGYT
TRBV6-1	TRBJ2-3	ASLGQLTDTQY
TRBV6-5	TRBJ2-1	ASSEGTFYNEQF
TRBV2	TRBJ2-2	ASMLLKRTGELF
TRBV27	TRBJ2-3	ASRDRASTDTQY
TRBV5-6	TRBJ1-5	ASSLGQGRTNQPQH
TRBV4-1	TRBJ2-5	ASSQNPTPGAETQY
TRBV5-6	TRBJ1-3	ASSSVTGNTIY
TRBV5-1	TRBJ2-3	ASSFINSGRGSTDTQY
TRBV2	TRBJ1-1	ASSEDVSTEAF
TRBV6-5	TRBJ1-5	ASSRVNQPQH
TRBV9	TRBJ2-5	ASSVVAELQETQY
TRBV28	TRBJ2-7	ASSLSGTSLFNEQY
TRBV28	TRBJ1-2	ASSRLRYGYT
TRBV29-1	TRBJ1-5	SVSSGVRNQPQH
TRBV6-5	TRBJ1-1	ASSPPFRGGAF
TRBV21-1	TRBJ2-3	ASRGTSQPATQY